The rows below give T cell receptor beta chains drawn from one sample of a study of cytomegalovirus exposure and HLA in healthy donors. The data were produced by immunoSEQ multiplex PCR, yet TCRdb's version contains in-frame clones alone and is incomplete. The table records 100,000 to 150,000 clones, 77% of them present only once. The sequenced sample was PBMCs. The receptors were gathered from a human donor in good health. Each CDR3 is given without its conserved first and last residue. A row's size may be missing; if present it is once, few, many or a size class.

CDR3aa: ATSRGGASGNTIY
abundance: NA
j_gene: TRBJ1-3
v_gene: TRBV15

CDR3aa: ASNHLSNSYEQY
abundance: NA
j_gene: TRBJ2-7
v_gene: TRBV6-1

CDR3aa: ASSTDSSSYEQY
abundance: NA
j_gene: TRBJ2-7
v_gene: TRBV19

CDR3aa: ASSRLAGGSYNEQF
abundance: NA
j_gene: TRBJ2-1
v_gene: TRBV11-2

CDR3aa: ASSPQAGASTDTQY
abundance: NA
j_gene: TRBJ2-3
v_gene: TRBV5-1

CDR3aa: ASSFRSGNQPQH
abundance: NA
j_gene: TRBJ1-5
v_gene: TRBV27

CDR3aa: SADNRIGYT
abundance: NA
j_gene: TRBJ1-2
v_gene: TRBV20-1

CDR3aa: AISADTGSGYGYT
abundance: NA
j_gene: TRBJ1-2
v_gene: TRBV10-3

CDR3aa: ASSFTSGESSYNEQF
abundance: NA
j_gene: TRBJ2-1
v_gene: TRBV5-1

CDR3aa: ASSELGLAAATTDTQY
abundance: once
j_gene: TRBJ2-3
v_gene: TRBV10-1

CDR3aa: ASRKTGTTGELF
abundance: NA
j_gene: TRBJ2-2
v_gene: TRBV19

CDR3aa: ASSLELDYGYT
abundance: NA
j_gene: TRBJ1-2
v_gene: TRBV5-1

CDR3aa: ASSFTSVSYNEQF
abundance: once
j_gene: TRBJ2-1
v_gene: TRBV11-2

CDR3aa: ASSFRGRRDQPQH
abundance: few
j_gene: TRBJ1-5
v_gene: TRBV6-5

CDR3aa: ATSNQDRGSYNEQF
abundance: NA
j_gene: TRBJ2-1
v_gene: TRBV15

CDR3aa: ASSPHLDSYNTGELF
abundance: NA
j_gene: TRBJ2-2
v_gene: TRBV7-3

CDR3aa: ASSLGSLDWASGRGTQY
abundance: NA
j_gene: TRBJ2-5
v_gene: TRBV7-6

CDR3aa: ASTPGASGRGHEQF
abundance: once
j_gene: TRBJ2-1
v_gene: TRBV7-3